The clone carrying this T cell receptor beta chain showed up just once. These data are taken from a study of blood T cell repertoires in COVID-19. Turning to the study itself: Sample material is recorded as cDNA or gDNA derived from T cells, B-cell-depleted T cells, or PBMCs.

The CDR3 covers 13 residues. Trimming took 5 bases from V and 2 from J, leaving 10 bases between them. Germline lookup yields CDR1 SEHNR and CDR2 FQNEAQ (reference sequence). As originally analysed: Estimation of nucleated cell counts relied on the amplification of reference gene primers. Measured with immunoSEQ multiplex PCR; TCRdb has only the in-frame clones, and not every one. V, J and clone size are those of that table, while D and trimming were read from the DNA. The sample has 40,000 or so clones, over 80% seen once. What was sequenced was peripheral blood. The receptor was derived from a man over 45 with active COVID-19. The chain recombines TRBV7-9 with TRBJ2-7; possibly TRBD1 for D (6 bases). The CDR3 here is CASSPRDTYEQYF. DNA of the CDR3: TGTGCCAGCAGCCCACGGGACACCTACGAGCAGTACTTC.